The source of this T cell receptor beta chain is a study of tumor T cells in aggressive B-cell lymphoma (dated by TCRdb to about 2017). Trimming costs V 0 bases and J 5 bases, and their ends lie 9 bases apart. The CDR3 measures 14 amino acids from cysteine to phenylalanine. Only CDR3 DNA is held: 42 bases, read in frame from base 1. This clone was counted a single time. There is no known antigen for this receptor. Base qualities were left out, and no much larger clone turns up one base away. The protocol used for the library was the immunoSEQ multiplex PCR assay. TCRdb obtained this table from immuneACCESS and retained in-frame rearrangements with V and J assigned. These tables miss some clones; where compared with another copy, unresolved V genes account for less than half of the shortfall, and the remainder is unexplained. This sample gives around 4,500 clones in total; over 70% of them show up just once. The top ten constitute 4.5% to 5.5% of the sample.

The sequence derives from an adult with diffuse large B cell lymphoma. The source material was tumor tissue. The chain was built from TRBV5-3 and TRBJ1-5; matching of 6 bases hints at TRBD1 as the D gene. TRBV5-3 belongs to the ORF category, with a function that is uncertain. The CDR3 protein sequence reads: CARSLAGEYQPQHF. The DNA sequence is as follows: TGTGCCAGAAGCTTGGCAGGGGAGTATCAGCCCCAGCATTTT.